Below are 12 T cell receptor beta chains sequenced from a single sample in a study of long-term antiretroviral therapy in people with HIV. With survey level as its setting, the immunoSEQ assay was v3.0. The protocol was immunoSEQ multiplex PCR, while the TCRdb copy is restricted to in-frame clones and leaves out a portion. The table records roughly 18,000 clones, around four fifths of them present only once. The input for sequencing was unsorted PBMCs, taken at the start of antiretroviral therapy, before treatment. Source of these receptors: a woman between 40 and 50 years old with HIV.

This rearrangement joins TRBV6-6 to TRBJ2-7, with D perhaps matching TRBD1 (5 bases). Germline lookup yields CDR1 MNHNY and CDR2 SVGAGI (reference sequence). The CDR3 has 13 amino acids. The V and J ends lost 5 bases and 2 bases respectively, with 10 bases between them. Written as DNA, the CDR3 is TGTGCCAGCAGTACAGGTTCTACCTACGAGCAGTACTTC. Translated, it gives CASSTGSTYEQYF.

This chain links TRBV4-3 with TRBJ2-7, with D possibly matching TRBD1 (5 bases). This CDR3 has 15 residues. CDR1 and CDR2 from the germline V gene are LGHNA and YSLEER. V lost 0 bases and J lost 4, with 13 bases in between. The CDR3 loop reads CASSQDRRGTYEQYF. CDR3 in DNA: TGCGCCAGCAGCCAAGATCGTAGGGGAACGTACGAGCAGTACTTC.

This chain links TRBV5-1 with TRBJ2-5; 8 bases map to TRBD2. The CDR3 is 15 amino acids. Germline V gene lookup returns CDR1 SGHRS and CDR2 YFSETQ. J was trimmed by 5 bases and V by 2 bases; bases with no gene match: 8. The CDR3 reads CASSLDRPGGETQYF. CDR3 in DNA: TGCGCCAGCAGCTTAGACAGGCCGGGGGGGGAGACCCAGTACTTC.

V and J are TRBV19 and TRBJ2-2; D is perhaps TRBD1 (5 bases). From germline, CDR1 is LNHDA and CDR2 SQIVND (reference sequence). V lost 5 bases to trimming and J lost 6 bases, with 13 bases between them. The CDR3 runs 14 residues. CDR3 region: CASSPQQGSGELFF. The DNA of the CDR3 is TGTGCCAGTAGTCCTCAGCAGGGTTCCGGGGAGCTGTTTTTT.

The chain joins TRBV5-6 to TRBJ1-1, with D perhaps matching TRBD1 (6 bases). The CDR3 runs 13 residues. Trimming took 3 bases from V and 5 from J, leaving 11 bases between them. Germline CDR1 reads SGHDT; CDR2 reads YYEEEE. CDR3: CASSSGAETEAFF. The CDR3 DNA reads as TGTGCCAGCAGCTCGGGGGCGGAAACTGAAGCTTTCTTT.

This chain connects TRBV21-1 to TRBJ2-3; whether TRBD1, the table's D call, matches the DNA was not checked. TRBV21-1 is reported as a pseudogene. The CDR3 runs to 17 residues. The DNA for the CDR3 is TGTGCCAGCGAAAAAGGACGGGACAACGGGGATTTAGATACGCAGTATTTT. Protein sequence: CASEKGRDNGDLDTQYF.

This clone was picked up one time. The chain carries TRBV5-1 and TRBJ2-1; possible D gene TRBD1, 5 bases. Trimming took off 2 bases at V and 12 bases at J, with 15 bases between the two ends. This CDR3 comprises 13 residues. Germline CDR1 reads SGHRS; CDR2 reads YFSETQ. This CDR3 is CASSFSEGVLQFF. The CDR3 region has the DNA TGCGCCAGCAGCTTCTCGGAAGGGGTCTTGCAGTTCTTC.

This clone has a single count. CDR3: CASSRGDRRNTGELFF. CDR3 sequence (DNA): TGTGCCAGCAGCAGGGGGGACAGGAGGAACACCGGGGAGCTGTTTTTT. This chain links TRBV7-2 with TRBJ2-2, with 8 bases fitting TRBD1. The V gene end was trimmed by 5 bases and the J gene end by 1 base; junction bases not matched to a gene: 6. Germline loops: CDR1 SGHTA, CDR2 FQGNSA. CDR3 size: 16 residues.

In its sample, this clone is medium-sized. CDR3 sequence (DNA): TGTGCCAGCAGTGAGGGGACAGGGGGATTTGACTATGGCTACACCTTC. Its translation: CASSEGTGGFDYGYTF. The chain carries TRBV2 and TRBJ1-2; 11 positions agree with TRBD1. The ends lost 3 bases at V and 3 bases at J; junction bases unmatched: 6. The CDR3 consists of 16 residues. Germline CDR1 is SNHLY and CDR2 is FYNNEI. Full variable domain (rest looked up from reference TRBV2 and TRBJ1-2): EPEVTQTPSHQVTQMGQEVILRCVPISNHLYFYWYRQILGQKVEFLVSFYNNEISEKSEIFDDQFSVERPDGSNFTLKIRSTKLEDSAMYFCASSEGTGGFDYGYTFGSGTRLTVV.

This clone was seen a few times. The V call is TRBV6-6, the J call TRBJ2-1, with D possibly TRBD1 on 5 matching bases. V was clipped by 5 bases and J by 7 bases, with 21 bases between them. CDR1 is MNHNY, CDR2 SVGAGI, per germline (reference sequence). This CDR3 has 16 amino acids. The CDR3, as DNA: TGTGCCAGCAGTAAGGGGCAGGGAAATGGCTTGAATGAGCAGTTCTTC. It encodes CASSKGQGNGLNEQFF.

This rearrangement joins TRBV4-3 to TRBJ2-3, with D perhaps matching TRBD1 (5 bases). V lost 0 bases and J lost 4, with 11 bases in between. Germline V gene lookup returns CDR1 LGHNA and CDR2 YSLEER. The CDR3 consists of 15 residues. CDR3 sequence (DNA): TGCGCCAGCAGCCAAGATAACCAGGGTGCAGATACGCAGTATTTT. It encodes CASSQDNQGADTQYF.

The CDR3 loop reads CASSFSLAGEDTQYF. The CDR3 coding sequence is TGTGCCAGCAGCTTCTCACTAGCGGGCGAGGATACGCAGTATTTT. V usage is TRBV5-4 and J usage is TRBJ2-3, with 9 bases that match TRBD2. Germline trimming cut 2 bases from V and 6 bases from J; bases unmatched to any gene: 7. Germline V gene lookup returns CDR1 SGHNT and CDR2 YYREEE (reference sequence). The CDR3 is 15 residues long.